The 5 T cell receptor beta chains below all came from one sample that was sequenced in a study of blood T cell repertoires in COVID-19. Assay: immunoSEQ multiplex PCR; the TCRdb copy retains only in-frame clones and omits some. The sample consists of under 200,000 clones, more than 70% of them appearing once. The sample comprised PBMCs or T cells enriched from blood (not recorded which). The receptors derive from a man aged 40-55 years with acute COVID-19.

V gene TRBV24-1 combines with J gene TRBJ2-3; maybe TRBD1 (6 bases). The germline V gene encodes CDR1 KGHDR and CDR2 SFDVKD. CDR3 length: 16 residues. Trimming cost V 3 bases and J 3 bases, with 15 bases left between them. The CDR3 DNA sequence: TGTGCCACCAGTGATGGGGGCAGACATTGGACAGATACGCAGTATTTT. Translation: CATSDGGRHWTDTQYF.

V gene TRBV4-1 combines with J gene TRBJ2-7; TRBD2 matches 9 bases. Germline trimming cut 3 bases from V and 4 bases from J; bases unmatched to any gene: 4. The CDR3 runs to 14 residues. Germline values: CDR1 MGHRA, CDR2 YSYEKL. CDR3 amino acids: CASSQGLAGYEQYF. The CDR3 coding sequence is TGCGCCAGCAGCCAGGGGCTAGCGGGGTACGAGCAGTACTTC.

The CDR3 loop is CASSLRGLAGVTGELFF. In nucleotides, the CDR3 is TGCGCCAGCAGCTTGCGGGGACTAGCGGGAGTTACCGGGGAGCTGTTTTTT. The chain combines TRBV5-1 with TRBJ2-2, with TRBD2 matching over 14 bases. Germline CDR1 is SGHRS and CDR2 is YFSETQ. Germline trimming cut 1 base from V and 5 bases from J; bases unmatched to any gene: 4. This CDR3 contains 17 residues.

The J gene is TRBJ1-5, the V gene TRBV7-2; a possible D gene is TRBD1 (6 bases). Between the trimmed V and J ends, which lost 2 bases and 0 bases, there was a span of 11 bases. There are 16 residues in the CDR3. CDR1 SGHTA and CDR2 FQGNSA come from the germline V gene. This chain's CDR3 is CASSLYGGSSNQPQHF. The CDR3 DNA is TGTGCCAGCAGCTTATATGGGGGCAGTAGCAATCAGCCCCAGCATTTT.

This clone was observed a handful of times. The chain carries TRBV6-2 or TRBV6-3 and TRBJ2-7; 8 nucleotides line up with TRBD1. Trimming removed 5 bases from V and 4 bases from J; junction bases left unmatched: 1. The germline CDR1 and CDR2 sequences are MNHEY and SVGEGT. There are 12 residues in the CDR3. CDR3 residues: CASSQGAYEQYF. The CDR3 region has the DNA TGTGCCAGCAGTCAGGGGGCTTACGAGCAGTACTTC.